This TCR beta chain was captured by sequencing in a study of blood T cells in healthy people across ages. Study-level points and caveats: Total diversity from one million sequenced T cells was likely underestimated.

In regard to this clonotype: The target antigen is unknown.

PCR was performed a second time for about 7 to 12 cycles using a sample-barcoded 5' primer and a J-beta primer mix. A minimum of 2.5 million CDR3-containing paired-end reads was obtained for each sample. TCRdb fed the 5' RACE reads into MiXCR, producing one record per CDR3 protein. The data show roughly 800,000 distinct CDR3 sequences, with 58% seen just once and roughly 20% held by the top ten. This sequence was found in a man aged 25-40 years in good health. The source material was blood.

CDR3 sequence (DNA): TGTGCCAGCACCTCACCGGGACAGGACCCTTCGGAGGCGTACGAGCAGTACTTC. Encoded protein: CASTSPGQDPSEAYEQYF. The V and J genes are TRBV28 and TRBJ2-5; 8 positions match TRBD1. The DNA end favors TRBJ2-7, so the J call may be wrong. Germline V lookup: CDR1 MDHEN, CDR2 SYDVKM. The CDR3 runs to 18 residues.